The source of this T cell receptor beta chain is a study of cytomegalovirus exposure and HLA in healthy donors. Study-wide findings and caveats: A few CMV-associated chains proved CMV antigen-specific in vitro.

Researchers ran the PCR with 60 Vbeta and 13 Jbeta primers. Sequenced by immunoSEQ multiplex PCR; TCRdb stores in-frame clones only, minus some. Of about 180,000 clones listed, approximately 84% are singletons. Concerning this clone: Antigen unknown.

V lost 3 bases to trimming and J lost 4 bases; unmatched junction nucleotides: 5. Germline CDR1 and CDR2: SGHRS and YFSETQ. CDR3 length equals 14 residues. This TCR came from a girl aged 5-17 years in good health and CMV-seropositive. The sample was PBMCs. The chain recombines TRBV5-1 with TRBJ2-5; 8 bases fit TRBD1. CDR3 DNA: TGCGCCAGCAGCTCCTGGACAGGGCGAGAGACCCAGTACTTC. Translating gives CASSSWTGRETQYF.